This TCR beta chain was sequenced during a study of blood T cell repertoires in COVID-19. Background on the study: Acute and convalescent COVID-19 specimens originated in the United States, Italy and Spain. The analysed material was cDNA or gDNA that came from T cells, B-cell-depleted T cells, or PBMCs.

As handled by the study authors: Nucleated cell counts were estimated from reference gene primer amplification. This table comes from immunoSEQ multiplex PCR, and its TCRdb copy is limited to in-frame clones, with some not included. Clone size and the V and J calls come from that table; the DNA yielded D and trimming. Here the sample spans some 58,000 clones, around 86% being singletons. The CDR3 length is 14 residues. The V gene's germline CDR1 is SGHRS and CDR2 YFSETQ. Trimming took 4 bases from V and 7 from J; bases not matched to a gene: 7. The sequenced sample consisted of peripheral blood. The clonotype comes from a man in his forties with acute or convalescent COVID-19. The V and J genes are TRBV5-1 and TRBJ1-2; 10 bases line up with TRBD1. The CDR3 is CASSVDRGQSGYTF. The CDR3 bases are TGCGCCAGCAGCGTCGACAGGGGGCAAAGTGGCTACACCTTC.